The 24 T cell receptor beta chains listed next were all sequenced from one sample in a study of Ad26.COV2.S vaccination and SARS-CoV-2 variants. The repertoire was sequenced with immunoSEQ multiplex PCR; TCRdb's copy has only in-frame clones and lacks some. The table includes around 400,000 clones, 75% to 95% detected once. As for treatment: roughly 19 received Ad26.COV2.S at low or high dose, single or two shots; roughly 5 received placebo; per-sample allocation not given. Sampling was done on day 63 after the first vaccine or placebo injection. This specimen was peripheral blood, taken in a trial of Ad26.COV2.S vaccine versus placebo. All receptors come from a person between 18 and 60 years old who received the Ad26.COV2.S COVID-19 vaccine or a placebo.

The rearrangement links TRBV5-5 to TRBJ1-2; D call uncertain. The V gene's germline CDR1 is SGHKS and CDR2 YYEKEE (reference sequence). This CDR3 comprises 11 residues. V was shortened by 3 bases and J by 6 bases, with 6 bases between the two germline ends. The CDR3 DNA sequence: TGTGCCAGCAGCTGGGGTGATGGCTACACCTTC. It is translated as CASSWGDGYTF.

The chain combines TRBV3-1 (or the pseudogene TRBV3-2) with TRBJ2-7; TRBD1 might be the D (6 bases). Germline loops: CDR1 LGHDT, CDR2 YNNKEL (reference sequence). The CDR3 sequence is 15 residues long. Trimming shortened V by 4 bases and J by 0 bases, and 13 bases separated the two germline ends. CDR3 in DNA: TGTGCCAGCAGCCCCGGAACAGGGTACTCCTACGAGCAGTACTTC. This sequence encodes CASSPGTGYSYEQYF.

The chain uses TRBV7-2 and TRBJ2-1; a weak D match, TRBD2 (6 bases). From germline, CDR1 is SGHTA and CDR2 FQGNSA. This CDR3 region has 13 residues. V lost 4 bases and J 12 bases, leaving 16 bases between the germline ends. CDR3 sequence: CASSSPEGVAQFF. In nucleotides, the CDR3 is TGTGCCAGCAGCTCCCCGGAGGGCGTGGCGCAGTTCTTC. Variable domain in full (rest from reference TRBV7-2 and TRBJ2-1): GAGVSQSPSNKVTEKGKDVELRCDPISGHTALYWYRQSLGQGLEFLIYFQGNSAPDKSGLPSDRFSAERTGGSVSTLTIQRTQQEDSAVYLCASSSPEGVAQFFGPGTRLTVL.

This sequence joins TRBV30 and TRBJ1-2, with TRBD1 matching 8 bases. Germline V gene sequence: CDR1 GTSNPN, CDR2 SVGIG (reference sequence). With 3 bases clipped from V and 3 bases from J, the junction kept 6 bases outside the gene matches. The CDR3 is made up of 14 amino acids. The CDR3 loop is CAWRPGQGDYGYTF. Here the CDR3 DNA reads TGTGCCTGGAGGCCCGGACAGGGCGACTATGGCTACACCTTC.

The chain employs TRBV27 and TRBJ1-1, with D maybe TRBD1 (5 bases). Germline CDR1 MNHEY, CDR2 SMNVEV (reference sequence). Deletions cut 5 bases from V and 4 bases from J, with 11 bases between. CDR3 size: 13 residues. The CDR3 DNA sequence: TGTGCCAGCAGTAAAGGGGTGGGCACTGAAGCTTTCTTT. It specifies CASSKGVGTEAFF.

The J gene is TRBJ2-5, the V gene TRBV19; 8 bases align to TRBD1. This CDR3 comprises 14 residues. Losses at the gene ends were 4 bases for V and 0 bases for J; bases not matched to a gene: 1. The germline gives CDR1 LNHDA, CDR2 SQIVND (reference sequence). Here the CDR3 reads CASSKGQDQETQYF. The CDR3 DNA sequence: TGTGCCAGTAGTAAGGGACAGGACCAAGAGACCCAGTACTTC.

V usage is TRBV5-4 and J usage is TRBJ1-4; 9 bases match TRBD1. The germline V gene encodes CDR1 SGHNT and CDR2 YYREEE (reference sequence). Trimming took 0 bases from V and 0 from J; bases not matched to a gene: 3. The length of the CDR3 is 17 residues. CDR3 sequence: CASSLVGQGATNEKLFF. CDR3 DNA: TGTGCCAGCAGCTTGGTGGGACAGGGCGCAACTAATGAAAAACTGTTTTTT.

The chain links TRBV19 to TRBJ1-1; a weak D match, TRBD1 (6 bases). Germline V CDR1 and CDR2: LNHDA, SQIVND (reference sequence). There are 12 residues in the CDR3. Trimming pared 7 bases from V and 10 bases from J, leaving 16 bases between. The DNA of the CDR3 is TGTGCCAGTACCCTAGGTCCAGGGGCAGCTTTCTTT. Protein: CASTLGPGAAFF.

This clone was observed once. The chain uses TRBV5-1 and TRBJ2-7; D may be TRBD2 (6 bases). The V end lost 1 base, the J end lost 1 base, and 12 bases lay between the germline ends. The germline gives CDR1 SGHRS, CDR2 YFSETQ. CDR3 length equals 15 residues. The CDR3 protein is CASSLFGEASYEQYF. CDR3 nucleotides: TGCGCCAGCAGCTTGTTTGGGGAGGCTTCCTACGAGCAGTACTTC.

The chain employs TRBV5-4 and TRBJ2-3; maybe TRBD2 (5 bases). V was trimmed by 5 bases and J by 3 bases, leaving 7 bases between them. The CDR3 spans 12 residues. Germline CDR1 SGHNT, CDR2 YYREEE (reference sequence). In DNA form, the CDR3 reads TGTGCCAGCAGGGGGAGTACAGATACGCAGTATTTT. Translating it yields CASRGSTDTQYF.

The chain recombines TRBV5-5 with TRBJ1-2; D remains unclear. V lost 2 bases and J lost 2, with 19 bases in between. Germline values: CDR1 SGHKS, CDR2 YYEKEE (reference sequence). This CDR3 contains 17 residues. The CDR3 loop reads CASSLFRSGEPNYGYTF. The DNA for the CDR3 is TGTGCCAGCAGCTTATTTCGGAGCGGCGAACCCAACTATGGCTACACCTTC.

CDR3 bases: TGTGCTAGTGGTTTCGGAGGGGAGACTAGCGCCACAGATACGCAGTATTTT. Amino acids: CASGFGGETSATDTQYF. The V and J genes are TRBV12-5 and TRBJ2-3, with 8 positions matching TRBD2. Germline values: CDR1 LGHNT, CDR2 FRNRAP. The CDR3 is made up of 17 amino acids. V dropped 3 bases and J dropped 2; count of bases not matched to a gene: 10.

This chain connects TRBV5-1 to TRBJ2-1, with 7 nucleotides matching TRBD1. Germline CDR1 SGHRS, CDR2 YFSETQ. V gave up 5 bases and J gave up 4 bases; unmatched junction bases: 9. The CDR3 has 15 residues. The CDR3 DNA reads as TGCGCCAGCAGTCCAACAGGGGACGTGTACAATGAGCAGTTCTTC. Translating it yields CASSPTGDVYNEQFF.

This rearrangement joins TRBV30 to TRBJ1-2, with 9 nucleotides matching TRBD1. Trimming cost V 4 bases and J 7 bases; bases outside gene matches: 13. Germline loops: CDR1 GTSNPN, CDR2 SVGIG (reference sequence). This CDR3 spans 15 amino acids. In nucleotides, the CDR3 is TGTGCCTGGACAGCAAAACAGGGGGCTCCCCCTGGCTACACCTTC. It encodes CAWTAKQGAPPGYTF.

The CDR3: CASSLGGGTGTYEQYF. As DNA, the CDR3 is TGTGCCAGCAGCTTGGGGGGCGGCACTGGAACCTACGAGCAGTACTTC. The rearrangement joins TRBV7-2 to TRBJ2-7; possibly TRBD1 or TRBD2 for D (6 bases each). With 3 bases removed from V and 2 bases from J, the gap between germline ends came to 17 bases. The CDR3 is 16 residues long. Germline V gene lookup returns CDR1 SGHTA and CDR2 FQGNSA. The variable domain in full, with the rest retrieved from reference TRBV7-2 and TRBJ2-7, is GAGVSQSPSNKVTEKGKDVELRCDPISGHTALYWYRQSLGQGLEFLIYFQGNSAPDKSGLPSDRFSAERTGGSVSTLTIQRTQQEDSAVYLCASSLGGGTGTYEQYFGPGTRLTVT.

J is TRBJ2-5 and V is TRBV28; perhaps TRBD1 as D (6 bases). Looked up from germline, CDR1 is MDHEN and CDR2 is SYDVKM. Trimming cost V 3 bases and J 5 bases, with 10 bases left between them. CDR3 length equals 13 residues. CDR3 residues: CASSFSRGETQYF. In nucleotides, the CDR3 is TGTGCCAGCAGTTTCTCCAGGGGTGAGACCCAGTACTTC.

The V gene is TRBV11-2, the J gene TRBJ1-1; unclear D gene. Deletions cut 1 base from V and 6 bases from J, with 9 bases between. This CDR3 has 13 residues. Germline assignment: CDR1 SGHAT and CDR2 FQNNGV. The CDR3 is CASSLVGWSEAFF. CDR3 sequence (DNA): TGTGCCAGCAGCTTAGTGGGGTGGTCTGAAGCTTTCTTT.

The rearrangement uses TRBV18 and TRBJ2-7; D possibly matches TRBD1 or TRBD2 (6 bases each). The CDR3 contains 13 residues. The germline gives CDR1 KGHSH, CDR2 LQKENI. Trimming removed 2 bases from V and 6 bases from J, with 11 bases in between. For the CDR3, the DNA is TGTGCCAGCTCACCATCCGGGGGCTCCGAGCAGTACTTC. Its translation: CASSPSGGSEQYF.

The genes are TRBV9 and TRBJ1-1; D not certain. Trimming shortened V by 3 bases and J by 1 base, and 4 bases separated the two germline ends. There are 12 residues in the CDR3. Germline V gene data show CDR1 as SGDLS and CDR2 as YYNGEE. CDR3 in amino acids: CASSEPNTEAFF. The DNA for the CDR3 is TGTGCCAGCAGCGAACCGAACACTGAAGCTTTCTTT. The full variable domain, completed using reference TRBV9 and TRBJ1-1, is DSGVTQTPKHLITATGQRVTLRCSPRSGDLSVYWYQQSLDQGLQFLIQYYNGEERAKGNILERFSAQQFPDLHSELNLSSLELGDSALYFCASSEPNTEAFFGQGTRLTVV.

The chain recombines TRBV3-1 (or the pseudogene TRBV3-2) with TRBJ2-7; 7 nucleotides align to TRBD2. With V trimmed by 2 bases and J by 6 bases, 10 bases remained unmatched. In germline, CDR1 is LGHDT, CDR2 YNNKEL (reference sequence). The CDR3 consists of 15 residues. The DNA of the CDR3 is TGTGCCAGCAGCCAAATTCTAGGCGGGAGCCGCGAGCAGTACTTC. Its translation: CASSQILGGSREQYF.

Points on this clone: Other nucleotide sequences from this sample produce the same CDR3. The CDR3 DNA reads as TGTGCCAGCAGTCGCAGTTCCTACGAGCAGTACTTC. It yields the protein CASSRSSYEQYF. The genes are TRBV7-9 and TRBJ2-7; D call uncertain. CDR3 length: 12 amino acids. V lost 6 bases and J 1 base, leaving 7 bases between the germline ends. From germline, CDR1 is SEHNR and CDR2 FQNEAQ (reference sequence).

The chain combines TRBV14 with TRBJ1-1; 10 bases line up with TRBD1. The V gene's germline CDR1 is SGHDN and CDR2 FVKESK. CDR3 size: 14 residues. Trimming cost V 4 bases and J 4 bases; bases outside gene matches: 3. The CDR3 protein is CASSPRTGGTEAFF. Written as DNA, the CDR3 is TGTGCCAGCAGCCCGCGGACAGGGGGCACTGAAGCTTTCTTT.

The chain recombines TRBV19 with TRBJ2-5, with D perhaps being TRBD1 or TRBD2 (6 bases each). The ends were cut back, 0 bases at V and 1 base at J, with 9 bases in the middle. The germline V gene encodes CDR1 LNHDA and CDR2 SQIVND (reference sequence). The CDR3 consists of 15 residues. The CDR3 DNA follows: TGTGCCAGTAGTATAGATTGGGGGGCCCAAGAGACCCAGTACTTC. It specifies CASSIDWGAQETQYF.

The chain recombines TRBV11-1 with TRBJ2-7, with D perhaps matching TRBD1 or TRBD2 (7 bases each). The CDR3 sequence is 14 residues long. CDR1 and CDR2 (germline): SGHAT, FQDESV (reference sequence). V lost 1 base to trimming and J lost 6 bases, with 13 bases between them. DNA for the CDR3: TGTGCCAGCAGCTTAGAGGGGGCGGGAGCCGAGCAGTACTTC. Translating it yields CASSLEGAGAEQYF.